Described below is a single T cell receptor (beta chain) sequence and its context. The antigen remains undetermined. The PCR was carried out with 60 Vbeta primers and 13 Jbeta primers. The data were produced by immunoSEQ multiplex PCR, yet TCRdb's version contains in-frame clones alone and is incomplete. The sample lists about 110,000 clones, less than 80% seen once, with around 4% in the top ten. The germline V gene has CDR1 LNHDA and CDR2 SQIVND (reference sequence). This CDR3 is built from 15 residues. V dropped 0 bases and J dropped 0 bases, with 8 bases sitting between them. This entry belongs to a study of cytomegalovirus exposure and HLA in healthy donors. Healthy donors of bone marrow made up the group. Study-wide results and limits: Presence/absence analysis assumed near-uniform sequencing depth across donors. Researchers counted around 170 TCR beta chains as cytomegalovirus-associated.

The clonotype was recovered from a middle-aged woman in good health and CMV-seropositive. The chain has TRBV19 and TRBJ1-2; D perhaps matches TRBD1 (6 bases). Material for sequencing was PBMCs. CDR3 nucleotides: TGTGCCAGTAGTATAGAAGGGACAACTAACTATGGCTACACCTTC. Protein product: CASSIEGTTNYGYTF. Looking up the rest from reference TRBV19 and TRBJ1-2 gives the full variable domain: DGGITQSPKYLFRKEGQNVTLSCEQNLNHDAMYWYRQDPGQGLRLIYYSQIVNDFQKGDIAEGYSVSREKKESFPLTVTSAQKNPTAFYLCASSIEGTTNYGYTFGSGTRLTVV.